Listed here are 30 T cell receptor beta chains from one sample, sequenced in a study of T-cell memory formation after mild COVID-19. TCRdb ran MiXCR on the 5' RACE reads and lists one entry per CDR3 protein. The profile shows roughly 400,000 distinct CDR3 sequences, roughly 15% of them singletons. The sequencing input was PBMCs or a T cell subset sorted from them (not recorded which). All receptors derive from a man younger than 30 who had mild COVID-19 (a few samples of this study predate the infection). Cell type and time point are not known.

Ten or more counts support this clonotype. The CDR3 loop reads CALRGGTEAFF. The CDR3 region has the DNA TGTGCTTTACGAGGGGGCACTGAAGCTTTCTTT. This chain joins TRBV24-1 and TRBJ1-1; perhaps TRBD1 as D (6 bases). Per the germline V gene, CDR1 is KGHDR and CDR2 is SFDVKD. CDR3 length: 11 residues.

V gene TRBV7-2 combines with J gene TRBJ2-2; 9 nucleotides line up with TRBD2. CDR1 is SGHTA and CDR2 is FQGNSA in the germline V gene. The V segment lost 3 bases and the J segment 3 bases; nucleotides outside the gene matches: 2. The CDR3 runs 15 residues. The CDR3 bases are TGTGCCAGCAGCTTCGTAGCGGGGGACACCGGGGAGCTGTTTTTT. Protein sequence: CASSFVAGDTGELFF. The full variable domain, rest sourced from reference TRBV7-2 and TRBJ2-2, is GAGVSQSPSNKVTEKGKDVELRCDPISGHTALYWYRQSLGQGLEFLIYFQGNSAPDKSGLPSDRFSAERTGGSVSTLTIQRTQQEDSAVYLCASSFVAGDTGELFFGEGSRLTVL.

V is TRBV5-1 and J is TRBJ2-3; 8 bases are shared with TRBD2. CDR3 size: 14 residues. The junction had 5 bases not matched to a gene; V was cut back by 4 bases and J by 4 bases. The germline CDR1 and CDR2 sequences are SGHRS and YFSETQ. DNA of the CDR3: TGCGCCAGCAGCACCCGGGAGGGTGCAGATACGCAGTATTTT. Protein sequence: CASSTREGADTQYF.

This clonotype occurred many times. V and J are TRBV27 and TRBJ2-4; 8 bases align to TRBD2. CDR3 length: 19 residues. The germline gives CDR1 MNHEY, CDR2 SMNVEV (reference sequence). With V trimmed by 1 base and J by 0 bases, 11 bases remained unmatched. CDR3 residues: CASSLFGRAGAGAKNIQYF. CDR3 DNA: TGTGCCAGCAGTTTATTCGGGCGAGCGGGGGCCGGAGCCAAAAACATTCAGTACTTC.

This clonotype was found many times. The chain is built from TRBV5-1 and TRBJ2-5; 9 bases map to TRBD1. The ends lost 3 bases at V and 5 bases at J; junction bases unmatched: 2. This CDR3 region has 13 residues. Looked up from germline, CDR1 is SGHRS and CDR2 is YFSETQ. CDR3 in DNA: TGCGCCAGCAGCTCACAGGGGGCCGAGACCCAGTACTTC. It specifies CASSSQGAETQYF. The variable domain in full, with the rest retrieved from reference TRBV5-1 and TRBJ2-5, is KAGVTQTPRYLIKTRGQQVTLSCSPISGHRSVSWYQQTPGQGLQFLFEYFSETQRNKGNFPGRFSGRQFSNSRSEMNVSTLELGDSALYLCASSSQGAETQYFGPGTRLLVL.

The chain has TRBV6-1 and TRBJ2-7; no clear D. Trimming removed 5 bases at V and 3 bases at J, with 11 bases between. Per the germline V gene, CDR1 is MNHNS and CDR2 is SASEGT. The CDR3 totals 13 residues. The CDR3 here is CASSTGLLYEQYF. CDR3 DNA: TGTGCCAGCAGTACGGGTCTTCTCTACGAGCAGTACTTC.

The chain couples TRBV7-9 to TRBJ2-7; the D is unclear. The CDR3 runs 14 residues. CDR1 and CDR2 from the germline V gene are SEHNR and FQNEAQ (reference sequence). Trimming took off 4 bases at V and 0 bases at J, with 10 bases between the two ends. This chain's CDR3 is CASSSGRSSYEQYV. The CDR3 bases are TGTGCCAGCAGCTCCGGACGTAGCTCCTACGAGCAGTACGTC.

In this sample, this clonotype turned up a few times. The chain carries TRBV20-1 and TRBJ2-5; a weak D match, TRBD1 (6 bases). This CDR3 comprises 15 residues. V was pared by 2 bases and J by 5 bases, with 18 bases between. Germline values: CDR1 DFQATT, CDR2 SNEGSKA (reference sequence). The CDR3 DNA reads TGCAGTGCTAGACCCCCTTGGGGGCCCGAGGAGACCCAGTACTTC. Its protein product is CSARPPWGPEETQYF.

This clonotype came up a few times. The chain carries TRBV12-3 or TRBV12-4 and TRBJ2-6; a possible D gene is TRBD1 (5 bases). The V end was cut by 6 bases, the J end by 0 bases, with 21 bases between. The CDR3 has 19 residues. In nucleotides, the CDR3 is TGTGCCAGCAGACCGGGTCGTCTAGGGGAACCCTCTGGGGCCAACGTCCTGACTTTC. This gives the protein CASRPGRLGEPSGANVLTF.

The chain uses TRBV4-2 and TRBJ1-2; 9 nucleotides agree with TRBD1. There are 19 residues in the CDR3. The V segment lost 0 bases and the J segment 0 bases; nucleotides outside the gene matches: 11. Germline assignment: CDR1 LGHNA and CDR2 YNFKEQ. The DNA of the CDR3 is TGTGCCAGCAGCCAAGATGGACAGGGGTTTAGGGGAGCTAACTATGGCTACACCTTC. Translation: CASSQDGQGFRGANYGYTF.

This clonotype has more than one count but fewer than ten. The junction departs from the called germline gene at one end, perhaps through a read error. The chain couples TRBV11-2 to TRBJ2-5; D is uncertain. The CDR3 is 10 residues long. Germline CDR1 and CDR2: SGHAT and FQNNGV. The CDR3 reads CASSLEGLHF. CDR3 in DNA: TGTGCCAGCAGCTTAGAGGGCCTCCACTTC. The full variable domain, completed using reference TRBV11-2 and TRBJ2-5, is EAGVAQSPRYKIIEKRQSVAFWCNPISGHATLYWYQQILGQGPKLLIQFQNNGVVDDSQLPKDRFSAERLKGVDSTLKIQPAKLEDSAVYLCASSLEGLHFGPGTRLLVL.

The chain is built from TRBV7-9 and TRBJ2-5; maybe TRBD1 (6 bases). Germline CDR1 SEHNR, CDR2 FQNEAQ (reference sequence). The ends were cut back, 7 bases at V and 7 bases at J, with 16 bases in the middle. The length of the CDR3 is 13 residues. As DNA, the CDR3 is TGTGCCAGCACCCGGGCAGGGGAAGGGACCCAGTACTTC. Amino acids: CASTRAGEGTQYF.

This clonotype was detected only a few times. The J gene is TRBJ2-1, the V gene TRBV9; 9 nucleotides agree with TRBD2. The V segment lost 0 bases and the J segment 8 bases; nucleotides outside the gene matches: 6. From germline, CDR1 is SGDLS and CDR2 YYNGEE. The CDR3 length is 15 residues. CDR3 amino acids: CASSVAGRGGHEQFF. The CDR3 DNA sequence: TGTGCCAGCAGCGTAGCAGGGCGGGGGGGCCATGAGCAGTTCTTC.

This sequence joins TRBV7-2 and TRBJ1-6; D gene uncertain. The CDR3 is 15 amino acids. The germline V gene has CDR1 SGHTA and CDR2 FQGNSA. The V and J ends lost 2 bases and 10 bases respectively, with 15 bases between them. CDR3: CASSLMGSDGSPLHF. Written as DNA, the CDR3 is TGTGCCAGCAGCTTAATGGGCTCCGATGGGTCACCCCTCCACTTT.

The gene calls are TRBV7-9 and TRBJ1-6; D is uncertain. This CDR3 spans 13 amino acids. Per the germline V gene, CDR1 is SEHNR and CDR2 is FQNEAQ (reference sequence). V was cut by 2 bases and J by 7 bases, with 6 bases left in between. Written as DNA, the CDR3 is TGTGCCAGCAGCTTACAGCCGAATTCACCCCTCCACTTT. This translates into CASSLQPNSPLHF.

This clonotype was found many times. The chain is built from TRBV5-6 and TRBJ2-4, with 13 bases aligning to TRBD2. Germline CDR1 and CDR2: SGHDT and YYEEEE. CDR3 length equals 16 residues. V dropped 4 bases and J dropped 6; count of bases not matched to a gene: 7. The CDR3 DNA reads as TGTGCCAGCAGCGATACTAGCGGGGGGGCGGTAAACATTCAGTACTTC. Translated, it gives CASSDTSGGAVNIQYF.

CDR3 protein: CASGGTGADTQYF. In DNA, the CDR3 is TGTGCCAGCGGGGGGACAGGTGCAGATACGCAGTATTTT. The V gene is TRBV25-1, the J gene TRBJ2-3; 8 positions agree with TRBD1. V was pared by 8 bases and J by 4 bases, with 5 bases of the junction left unmatched. The CDR3 has 13 residues. The germline CDR1 and CDR2 sequences are MGHDK and SYGVNS.

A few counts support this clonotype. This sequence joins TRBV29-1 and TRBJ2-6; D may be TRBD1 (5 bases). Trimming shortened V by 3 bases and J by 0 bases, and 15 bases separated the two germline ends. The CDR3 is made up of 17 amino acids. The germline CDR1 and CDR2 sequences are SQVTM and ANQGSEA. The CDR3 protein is CSVEDRQHDSGANVLTF. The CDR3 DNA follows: TGCAGCGTTGAGGATCGACAGCACGACTCTGGGGCCAACGTCCTGACTTTC.

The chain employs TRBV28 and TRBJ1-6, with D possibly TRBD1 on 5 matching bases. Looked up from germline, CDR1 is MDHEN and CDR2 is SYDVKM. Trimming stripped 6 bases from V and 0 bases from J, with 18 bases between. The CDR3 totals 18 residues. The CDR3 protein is CASSPWTPGSSYNSPLHF. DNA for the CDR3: TGTGCCAGCAGCCCATGGACACCGGGGAGCTCCTATAATTCACCCCTCCACTTT. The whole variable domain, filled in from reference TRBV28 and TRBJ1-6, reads DVKVTQSSRYLVKRTGEKVFLECVQDMDHENMFWYRQDPGLGLRLIYFSYDVKMKEKGDIPEGYSVSREKKERFSLILESASTNQTSMYLCASSPWTPGSSYNSPLHFGNGTRLTVT.

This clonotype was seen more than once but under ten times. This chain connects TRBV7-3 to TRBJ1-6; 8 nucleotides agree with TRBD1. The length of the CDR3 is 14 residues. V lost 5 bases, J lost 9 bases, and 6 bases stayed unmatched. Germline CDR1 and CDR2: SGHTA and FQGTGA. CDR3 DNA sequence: TGTGCCAGCAGCAGGGGACAGGATGGTTCACCCCTCCACTTT. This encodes CASSRGQDGSPLHF.

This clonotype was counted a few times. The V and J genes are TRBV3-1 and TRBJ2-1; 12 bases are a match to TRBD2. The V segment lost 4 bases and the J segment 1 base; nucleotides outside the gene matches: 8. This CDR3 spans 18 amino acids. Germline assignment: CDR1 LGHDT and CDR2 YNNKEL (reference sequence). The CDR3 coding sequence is TGTGCCAGCAGCCTCCTGGCTAGCGGGGGGGCATCCTACAATGAGCAGTTCTTC. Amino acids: CASSLLASGGASYNEQFF.

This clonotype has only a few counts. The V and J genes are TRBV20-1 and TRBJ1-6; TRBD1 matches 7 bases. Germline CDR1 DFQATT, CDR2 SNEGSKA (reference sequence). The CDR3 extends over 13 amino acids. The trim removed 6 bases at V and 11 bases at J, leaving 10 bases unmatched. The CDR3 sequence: CSARPRQGTPLHF. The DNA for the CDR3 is TGCAGTGCAAGACCCCGACAGGGAACACCCCTCCACTTT.

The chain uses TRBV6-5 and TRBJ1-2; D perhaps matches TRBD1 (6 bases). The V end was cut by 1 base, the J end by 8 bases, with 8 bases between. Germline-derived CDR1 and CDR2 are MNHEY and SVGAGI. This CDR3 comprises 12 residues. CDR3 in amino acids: CASSYFGGGYTF. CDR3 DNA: TGTGCCAGCAGTTACTTTGGGGGCGGCTACACCTTC.

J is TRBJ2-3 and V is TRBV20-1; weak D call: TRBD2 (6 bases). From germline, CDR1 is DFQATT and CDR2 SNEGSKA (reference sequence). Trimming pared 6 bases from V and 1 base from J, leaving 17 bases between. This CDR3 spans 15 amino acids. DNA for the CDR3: TGCAGTGCAGAGGGAGATAGCGGACGCACAGATACGCAGTATTTT. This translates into CSAEGDSGRTDTQYF.

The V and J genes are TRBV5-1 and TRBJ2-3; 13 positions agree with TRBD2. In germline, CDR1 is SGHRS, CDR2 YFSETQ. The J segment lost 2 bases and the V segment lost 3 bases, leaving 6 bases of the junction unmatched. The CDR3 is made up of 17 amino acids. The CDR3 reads CASSWKTSGGNTDTQYF. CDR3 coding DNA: TGCGCCAGCAGCTGGAAGACTAGCGGGGGGAACACAGATACGCAGTATTTT.

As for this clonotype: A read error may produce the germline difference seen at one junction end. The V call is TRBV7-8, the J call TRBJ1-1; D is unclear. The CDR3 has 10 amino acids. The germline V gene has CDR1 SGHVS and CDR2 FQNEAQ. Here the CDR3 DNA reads TGTGCCAGCAGCTTAGAGGGTAGTGACTTT. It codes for CASSLEGSDF.

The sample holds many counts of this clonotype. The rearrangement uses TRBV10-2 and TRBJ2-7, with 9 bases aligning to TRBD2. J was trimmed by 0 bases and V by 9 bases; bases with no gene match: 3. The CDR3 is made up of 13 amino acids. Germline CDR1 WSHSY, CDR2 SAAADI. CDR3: CASQTSGSYEQYF. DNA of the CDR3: TGCGCCAGTCAGACTAGCGGCTCCTACGAGCAGTACTTC.

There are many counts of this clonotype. The CDR3 nucleotides read TGTGCCAGCAGCCAAGATGGGGAGACGGGGTACAATGAGCAGTTCTTC. Translation gives CASSQDGETGYNEQFF. The J gene is TRBJ2-1, the V gene TRBV4-2, with D possibly matching TRBD2 (5 bases). Germline-derived CDR1 and CDR2 are LGHNA and YNFKEQ. Trimming removed 0 bases from V and 4 bases from J, with 13 bases in between. The CDR3 is 16 residues long.

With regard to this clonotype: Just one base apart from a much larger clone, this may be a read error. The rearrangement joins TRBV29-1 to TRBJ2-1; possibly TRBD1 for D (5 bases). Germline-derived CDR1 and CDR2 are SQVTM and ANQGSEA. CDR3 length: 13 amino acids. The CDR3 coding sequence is TGCAGCGTTTGGGGCCAAGGTGGGAATGAGCAGTCCTTC. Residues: CSVWGQGGNEQSF.

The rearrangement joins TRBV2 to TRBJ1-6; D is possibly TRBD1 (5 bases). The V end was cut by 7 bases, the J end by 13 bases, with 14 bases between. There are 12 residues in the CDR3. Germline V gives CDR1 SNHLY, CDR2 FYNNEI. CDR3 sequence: CASKVGRDPLHF. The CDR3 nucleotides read TGTGCCAGCAAGGTGGGACGCGACCCCCTCCACTTT.